The 12 T cell receptor beta chains below come from one sample, sequenced in a study of blood T cell repertoires in COVID-19. TCRdb's table, derived via immunoSEQ multiplex PCR, lists solely in-frame clones and lacks some. The table records about 160,000 clones, around 79% of them present only once. Sequencing was performed on peripheral blood. These receptor sequences come from a woman between 55 and 75 years old with COVID-19, enrolled during active disease.

V and J are TRBV5-1 and TRBJ1-1; D remains unclear. Between the trimmed V and J ends, which lost 4 bases and 0 bases, there was a span of 7 bases. The CDR3 has 13 amino acids. From germline, CDR1 is SGHRS and CDR2 YFSETQ. The DNA of the CDR3 is TGCGCCAGCAGCATGCAGGTGAACACTGAAGCTTTCTTT. This translates into CASSMQVNTEAFF. Filled out from reference TRBV5-1 and TRBJ1-1, the complete variable domain reads KAGVTQTPRYLIKTRGQQVTLSCSPISGHRSVSWYQQTPGQGLQFLFEYFSETQRNKGNFPGRFSGRQFSNSRSEMNVSTLELGDSALYLCASSMQVNTEAFFGQGTRLTVV.

The chain has TRBV2 and TRBJ2-7, with TRBD2 identical over 8 bases. Germline CDR1 SNHLY, CDR2 FYNNEI. After removal of 7 bases from V and 6 bases from J, the junction contained 5 bases not matched to a gene. The CDR3 is 12 residues long. The CDR3 bases are TGTGCCAGCACGGGGGGGCTGGGCGAGCAGTACTTC. Protein: CASTGGLGEQYF.

The chain recombines TRBV3-1 (or the pseudogene TRBV3-2) with TRBJ2-5, with 9 bases lining up with TRBD1. Germline CDR1 reads LGHDT; CDR2 reads YNNKEL (reference sequence). After removal of 4 bases from V and 5 bases from J, the junction contained 5 bases not matched to a gene. The CDR3 spans 14 residues. The CDR3 region has the DNA TGTGCCAGCAGCCGGACAGGGGAAGAGGAGACCCAGTACTTC. Translation gives CASSRTGEEETQYF.

The rearrangement uses TRBV5-1 and TRBJ2-5; no reliable D call. Trimming shortened V by 2 bases and J by 2 bases, and 13 bases separated the two germline ends. CDR1 SGHRS and CDR2 YFSETQ come from the germline V gene. This CDR3 has 15 residues. CDR3 residues: CASSLFASGQETQYF. CDR3 in DNA: TGCGCCAGCAGCTTATTTGCGTCCGGTCAAGAGACCCAGTACTTC. Full variable domain (rest looked up from reference TRBV5-1 and TRBJ2-5): KAGVTQTPRYLIKTRGQQVTLSCSPISGHRSVSWYQQTPGQGLQFLFEYFSETQRNKGNFPGRFSGRQFSNSRSEMNVSTLELGDSALYLCASSLFASGQETQYFGPGTRLLVL.

This clone was seen more than once but under ten times. The chain carries TRBV16 and TRBJ2-2, with 8 nucleotides matching TRBD1. The trim removed 2 bases at V and 3 bases at J, leaving 2 bases unmatched. The CDR3 contains 15 residues. Germline V lookup: CDR1 KGHSY, CDR2 FQNENV. The CDR3 DNA is TGTGCCAGCAGCCAAGTGACAGGGGACACCGGGGAGCTGTTTTTT. Residues: CASSQVTGDTGELFF.

V and J are TRBV2 and TRBJ1-3, with D hard to call. The germline V and J ends were trimmed by 6 bases and 9 bases, with 15 bases remaining between them. CDR1 SNHLY and CDR2 FYNNEI come from the germline V gene. The CDR3 covers 13 residues. The CDR3 loop is CASRVGAESTIYF. The DNA for the CDR3 is TGTGCCAGCAGGGTAGGAGCGGAGAGCACCATATATTTT. The full variable domain, rest sourced from reference TRBV2 and TRBJ1-3, is EPEVTQTPSHQVTQMGQEVILRCVPISNHLYFYWYRQILGQKVEFLVSFYNNEISEKSEIFDDQFSVERPDGSNFTLKIRSTKLEDSAMYFCASRVGAESTIYFGEGSWLTVV.

V is TRBV7-2 and J is TRBJ2-2; 8 bases map to TRBD2. V was clipped by 4 bases and J by 0 bases; unmatched bases: 4. CDR3 length equals 16 residues. CDR1 is SGHTA and CDR2 is FQGNSA in the germline V gene. CDR3 sequence (DNA): TGTGCCAGCAGCTGGACTAGCAGCTCGAACACCGGGGAGCTGTTTTTT. Its protein product is CASSWTSSSNTGELFF.

This chain links TRBV7-9 with TRBJ2-3; 9 nucleotides match TRBD1. Trimming at V came to 6 bases and at J to 8 bases, leaving 21 bases not matched to a gene. CDR1 is SEHNR and CDR2 is FQNEAQ in the germline V gene (reference sequence). The CDR3 length is 18 residues. The CDR3 here is CASSTGRTGTGLGGTQYF. The CDR3 nucleotides are TGTGCCAGCAGTACCGGTAGAACCGGGACAGGGCTCGGGGGTACGCAGTATTTT.

V usage is TRBV28 and J usage is TRBJ1-5; the match to TRBD1 covers 7 bases. The germline V gene has CDR1 MDHEN and CDR2 SYDVKM. CDR3 length: 19 residues. V gave up 0 bases and J gave up 4 bases; unmatched junction bases: 15. Here the CDR3 reads CASSLWEGGTVNTNQPQHF. In nucleotides, the CDR3 is TGTGCCAGCAGTTTATGGGAAGGGGGGACAGTTAATACGAATCAGCCCCAGCATTTT.

The rearrangement links TRBV5-1 to TRBJ2-7, with TRBD1 identical over 10 bases. The CDR3 loop spans 14 amino acids. V lost 3 bases and J lost 6; bases outside the gene matches: 6. The germline V gene encodes CDR1 SGHRS and CDR2 YFSETQ. The CDR3 region is CASSSGTGASEQYV. For the CDR3, the DNA is TGCGCCAGCAGCTCCGGGACAGGGGCCTCCGAGCAGTACGTC.

The chain is built from TRBV6-6 and TRBJ2-3; D is unclear. CDR1 and CDR2 from the germline V gene are MNHNY and SVGAGI (reference sequence). Trimming stripped 0 bases from V and 0 bases from J, with 10 bases between. The CDR3 has 16 residues. The CDR3 region is CASSYSGPPSTDTQYF. The CDR3 DNA follows: TGTGCCAGCAGTTACTCGGGCCCACCTAGCACAGATACGCAGTATTTT.

The chain joins TRBV6-2 or TRBV6-3 to TRBJ1-5; D possibly corresponds to TRBD1 (6 bases). In germline, CDR1 is MNHEY, CDR2 SVGEGT. The ends were cut back, 5 bases at V and 10 bases at J, with 36 bases in the middle. The CDR3 totals 20 residues. The CDR3 DNA is TGTGCCAGCAGTGCTCCACCCACAGGGTCGGCCTACGGGATCATCAATCCCCAGCATTTT. The encoded protein is CASSAPPTGSAYGIINPQHF.